These 25 T cell receptor beta chains share one sample of origin, sequenced in a study of technical replicates of blood from a handful of donors. This table comes from immunoSEQ multiplex PCR, and its TCRdb copy is limited to in-frame clones, with some not included. The data show over 65,000 clones, almost 98% seen once. The sequenced sample was T cells isolated from PBMCs. These receptors were obtained from a human donor in good health.

The chain is built from TRBV28 and TRBJ2-5; 10 bases match TRBD1. Germline V gene sequence: CDR1 MDHEN, CDR2 SYDVKM. V dropped 5 bases and J dropped 2; count of bases not matched to a gene: 14. This CDR3 has 18 amino acids. The CDR3 loop is CASSRGTGAPYDQETQYF. CDR3 in DNA: TGTGCCAGCAGTCGCGGGACAGGGGCCCCCTACGATCAAGAGACCCAGTACTTC.

This clone was detected only a few times. The rearrangement joins TRBV10-1 to TRBJ2-3, with unresolved D. CDR1 and CDR2 (germline): WNHNN, SYGVQD (reference sequence). The CDR3 is 16 amino acids. V was pared by 3 bases and J by 3 bases, with 16 bases between. CDR3 amino acids: CASSDRSAHITDTQYF. CDR3 nucleotide sequence: TGCGCCAGCAGTGATCGGAGCGCCCACATAACAGATACGCAGTATTTT.

In its sample, this clone was seen once. The V call is TRBV10-3, the J call TRBJ2-7; D possibly corresponds to TRBD2 (6 bases). The germline V and J ends were trimmed by 6 bases and 5 bases, with 17 bases remaining between them. Germline lookup yields CDR1 ENHRY and CDR2 SYGVKD. CDR3 length: 14 amino acids. The DNA for the CDR3 is TGTGCCATCAGCCCTTCGGGGGTTCTAGACGAGCAGTACTTC. Its protein product is CAISPSGVLDEQYF.

The chain recombines TRBV10-2 with TRBJ1-1, with 7 positions matching TRBD1. The CDR3 is 12 residues long. V lost 5 bases to trimming and J lost 8 bases; unmatched junction nucleotides: 5. In germline, CDR1 is WSHSY, CDR2 SAAADI. CDR3 sequence (DNA): TGCGCCAGCAGTTCAGGAGGGGGCGAAGCTTTCTTT. Its protein is CASSSGGGEAFF.

This sequence joins TRBV6-5 and TRBJ1-4; 7 bases are a match to TRBD1. Trimming took 4 bases from V and 5 from J; bases not matched to a gene: 10. Germline V gene sequence: CDR1 MNHEY, CDR2 SVGAGI. The CDR3 runs 16 residues. The CDR3 DNA reads TGTGCCAGCAGTTTCAGGGGGACTGCGTCAAATGAAAAACTGTTTTTT. Its protein is CASSFRGTASNEKLFF.

V gene TRBV11-2 combines with J gene TRBJ2-7; no definite D call. This CDR3 region has 14 residues. The V end was cut by 0 bases, the J end by 1 base, with 7 bases between. Germline assignment: CDR1 SGHAT and CDR2 FQNNGV. The DNA for the CDR3 is TGTGCCAGCAGCTTAGATCTGTTATCCTACGAGCAGTACTTC. Residues: CASSLDLLSYEQYF.

The chain uses TRBV10-2 and TRBJ2-7, with 14 nucleotides matching TRBD2. The germline V gene has CDR1 WSHSY and CDR2 SAAADI. V gave up 5 bases and J gave up 0 bases; unmatched junction bases: 15. This CDR3 has 20 residues. CDR3 sequence (DNA): TGCGCCAGCAGTTCCGTGGACAGGCCCGGGACTAGCGGGAGCTCCTACGAGCAGTACTTC. It is translated as CASSSVDRPGTSGSSYEQYF.

The J gene is TRBJ2-7, the V gene TRBV28; 7 positions match TRBD2. In germline, CDR1 is MDHEN, CDR2 SYDVKM. V lost 7 bases and J lost 0; bases outside the gene matches: 6. CDR3 size: 14 residues. DNA of the CDR3: TGTGCCAGCAAGCAGGGCGGGAGCTCCTACGAGCAGTACTTC. Residues: CASKQGGSSYEQYF.

The gene calls are TRBV13 and TRBJ1-1; D gene ambiguous. V shed 3 bases and J shed 0 bases, with 5 bases lying between them. The CDR3 length is 13 residues. Per the germline V gene, CDR1 is PRHDT and CDR2 is FYEKMQ (reference sequence). CDR3 in DNA: TGTGCCAGCAGCTTCTTAGTGAACACTGAAGCTTTCTTT. Translating gives CASSFLVNTEAFF.

On this clone itself: A junction end diverges from the germline sequence, so it may reflect a read error. The chain joins TRBV23-1 to TRBJ1-2; 7 nucleotides match TRBD1. TRBV23-1 is annotated as an ORF whose role is uncertain. The CDR3 is 14 amino acids. Written as DNA, the CDR3 is TGCGCCAGCAGTCCATCTAGCGGGGACAGAGGTTTGTCCTTC. This translates into CASSPSSGDRGLSF.

The CDR3 protein is CASSIGGSTDTQYF. As DNA, the CDR3 is TGCGCCAGCAGTATAGGCGGTAGCACAGATACGCAGTATTTT. V and J are TRBV10-1 and TRBJ2-3; D gene ambiguous. The CDR3 loop spans 14 amino acids. Trimming shortened V by 5 bases and J by 0 bases, and 9 bases separated the two germline ends. Germline loops: CDR1 WNHNN, CDR2 SYGVQD (reference sequence).

This chain links TRBV21-1 with TRBJ1-2; the D segment call TRBD1 is taken from the table without a DNA check. TRBV21-1 is designated a pseudogene. The CDR3 runs 17 residues. The CDR3: CASSQLLDRGFRYGYTF. In nucleotides, the CDR3 is TGTGCCAGCAGCCAATTACTAGACAGGGGTTTTCGCTATGGCTACACCTTC.

The rearrangement uses TRBV9 and TRBJ2-7, with no clear D. V lost 4 bases, J lost 7 bases, and 18 bases lay in between. The CDR3 contains 14 residues. Germline V gene lookup returns CDR1 SGDLS and CDR2 YYNGEE. The CDR3 is CASSPPDWPREQYF. The CDR3 region has the DNA TGTGCCAGCAGCCCCCCCGACTGGCCTCGGGAGCAGTACTTC.

The genes are TRBV2 and TRBJ2-7; 11 bases are a match to TRBD1. Per germline, CDR1 SNHLY and CDR2 FYNNEI. The CDR3 consists of 15 residues. V trimming: 5 bases; J trimming: 2 bases; junction bases outside the gene matches: 5. The CDR3 reads CASSYTGQGAYEQYF. CDR3 sequence (DNA): TGTGCCAGCAGTTATACGGGACAGGGGGCCTACGAGCAGTACTTC.

The V gene is TRBV11-3, the J gene TRBJ2-2, with D tentatively TRBD1 (6 bases). CDR3 length: 19 amino acids. Germline V lookup: CDR1 SGHNT, CDR2 YENEEA. The ends were cut back, 5 bases at V and 3 bases at J, with 25 bases in the middle. CDR3: CASSPQGRWGYEDTGELFF. The CDR3 DNA reads as TGTGCCAGCAGCCCACAGGGACGGTGGGGATACGAGGACACCGGGGAGCTGTTTTTT. Based on the CDR3 plus reference TRBV11-3 and TRBJ2-2, the full variable domain is EAGVVQSPRYKIIEKKQPVAFWCNPISGHNTLYWYLQNLGQGPELLIRYENEEAVDDSQLPKDRFSAERLKGVDSTLKIQPAELGDSAVYLCASSPQGRWGYEDTGELFFGEGSRLTVL.

This clone appeared a single time. The V call is TRBV19, the J call TRBJ2-7, with 9 bases matching TRBD2. The V and J ends lost 3 bases and 3 bases, in that order; junction bases with no gene match: 6. This CDR3 comprises 15 residues. Germline V gene sequence: CDR1 LNHDA, CDR2 SQIVND (reference sequence). As DNA, the CDR3 is TGTGCCAGTAGTATTGGAGCTAGCGGGGACTACGAGCAGTACTTC. Amino acid sequence: CASSIGASGDYEQYF.

The chain joins TRBV4-1 to TRBJ2-7; 7 positions agree with TRBD2. With 4 bases clipped from V and 1 base from J, the junction kept 10 bases outside the gene matches. Germline V CDR1 and CDR2: MGHRA, YSYEKL. The CDR3 is 16 amino acids. The CDR3 sequence is CASSRGLRGSSYEQYF. In nucleotides, the CDR3 is TGCGCCAGCAGCCGAGGCTTGCGGGGGTCTTCCTACGAGCAGTACTTC.

The chain has TRBV9 and TRBJ1-2, with D maybe TRBD1 (6 bases). Germline assignment: CDR1 SGDLS and CDR2 YYNGEE. The CDR3 covers 15 residues. V dropped 3 bases and J dropped 6 bases, with 18 bases sitting between them. The CDR3 sequence is CASSAVSRQDDGYTF. The CDR3 DNA follows: TGTGCCAGCAGCGCCGTTTCACGACAGGATGATGGCTACACCTTC.

The sample holds one count of this clone. CDR3 coding DNA: TGTGCCAGCAGCAAATCCGGGACAGGGAACAATCAGCCCCAGCATTTT. This sequence encodes CASSKSGTGNNQPQHF. The chain has TRBV21-1 and TRBJ1-5; the table assigns TRBD1, which was not confirmed against the DNA. TRBV21-1 has pseudogene status. The CDR3 sequence is 16 residues long.

J is TRBJ2-7 and V is TRBV27; D is uncertain. The CDR3 spans 13 residues. Germline CDR1 MNHEY, CDR2 SMNVEV (reference sequence). Trimming left V 0 bases short and J 4 bases short, with 7 bases between. DNA of the CDR3: TGTGCCAGCAGTTTATCTACAGCATACGAGCAGTACTTC. Protein: CASSLSTAYEQYF.

V and J are TRBV6-5 and TRBJ2-1; 7 bases align to TRBD1. Germline V gene lookup returns CDR1 MNHEY and CDR2 SVGAGI. The CDR3 extends over 12 amino acids. V lost 2 bases, J lost 8 bases, and 0 bases stayed unmatched. CDR3 nucleotide sequence: TGTGCCAGCAGTTACGACAGGGATGAGCAGTTCTTC. Its translation is CASSYDRDEQFF.

V and J are TRBV19 and TRBJ1-1; D perhaps matches TRBD1 (5 bases). The germline CDR1 and CDR2 sequences are LNHDA and SQIVND (reference sequence). The ends were cut back, 7 bases at V and 0 bases at J, with 15 bases in the middle. The CDR3 has 15 residues. The CDR3 DNA follows: TGTGCCAGTATCCCGACAGACTCCCTGAACACTGAAGCTTTCTTT. Its translation is CASIPTDSLNTEAFF.

V usage is TRBV5-1 and J usage is TRBJ2-3; the match to TRBD2 covers 7 bases. CDR1 SGHRS and CDR2 YFSETQ come from the germline V gene. The CDR3 sequence is 15 residues long. J gave up 5 bases and V 0 bases, and 6 bases lay outside the gene matches. CDR3 sequence (DNA): TGCGCCAGCAGCTTGGGACTAGCCCCGCGAGATACGCAGTATTTT. Encoded protein: CASSLGLAPRDTQYF.

The chain uses TRBV2 and TRBJ2-5; 8 bases agree with TRBD1. V gave up 7 bases and J gave up 2 bases; unmatched junction bases: 6. There are 14 residues in the CDR3. Germline CDR1 and CDR2: SNHLY and FYNNEI. CDR3 in amino acids: CASTSRQGQETQYF. CDR3 DNA: TGTGCCAGCACCTCGAGACAGGGGCAAGAGACCCAGTACTTC.

V is TRBV28 and J is TRBJ1-1; 7 nucleotides align to TRBD1. Germline CDR1 and CDR2: MDHEN and SYDVKM. The V and J ends lost 3 bases and 14 bases, in that order; junction bases with no gene match: 9. This CDR3 region has 12 residues. The CDR3 DNA reads as TGTGCCAGCAGTTTCCGTGGACAGGTAACCTTCTTT. It yields the protein CASSFRGQVTFF. Full variable domain (remainder filled in from reference TRBV28 and TRBJ1-1): DVKVTQSSRYLVKRTGEKVFLECVQDMDHENMFWYRQDPGLGLRLIYFSYDVKMKEKGDIPEGYSVSREKKERFSLILESASTNQTSMYLCASSFRGQVTFFGQGTRLTVV.